This T cell receptor (beta chain) emerged from a study of blood T cell repertoires in COVID-19. Across the whole study: The analysed material was cDNA or gDNA that came from T cells, B-cell-depleted T cells, or PBMCs.

CDR3 length: 19 amino acids. V was trimmed by 2 bases and J by 2 bases, leaving 24 bases between them. Per germline, CDR1 SNHLY and CDR2 FYNNEI. Original analysis: Nucleated cell counts were estimated from reference gene primer amplification. Using immunoSEQ multiplex PCR, the repertoire was profiled, and TCRdb retains in-frame clones only, with some absent. From that table come the V and J calls and clone size; the DNA was used to work out D and trimming. The table has more than 100,000 clones, over 80% seen once; the top ten hold 25% to 30%. The sequenced sample was peripheral blood. The TCR comes from a woman between 65 and 79 years old with acute or convalescent COVID-19. This rearrangement joins TRBV2 to TRBJ2-5; no clear D gene. CDR3 bases: TGTGCCAGCAGTGAACTCATCGCGAATTATCGAGGCAGTCAAGAGACCCAGTACTTC. Protein product: CASSELIANYRGSQETQYF.